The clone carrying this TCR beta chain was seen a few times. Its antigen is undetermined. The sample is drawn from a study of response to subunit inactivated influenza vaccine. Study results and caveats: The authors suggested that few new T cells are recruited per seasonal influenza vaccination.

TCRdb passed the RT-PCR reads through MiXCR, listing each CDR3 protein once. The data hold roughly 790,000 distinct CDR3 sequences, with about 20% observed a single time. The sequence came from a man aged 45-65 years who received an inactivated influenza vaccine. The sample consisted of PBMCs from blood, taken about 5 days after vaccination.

CDR3 in DNA: TGTGCCAGCAGCTCGGACAGGGCTTCTGGAAACACCATATATTTT. The encoded protein is CASSSDRASGNTIYF. The chain links TRBV7-2 to TRBJ1-3; 8 nucleotides line up with TRBD1. The CDR3 length is 15 residues. Per the germline V gene, CDR1 is SGHTA and CDR2 is FQGNSA. Trimming removed 4 bases from V and 1 base from J; junction bases left unmatched: 3.